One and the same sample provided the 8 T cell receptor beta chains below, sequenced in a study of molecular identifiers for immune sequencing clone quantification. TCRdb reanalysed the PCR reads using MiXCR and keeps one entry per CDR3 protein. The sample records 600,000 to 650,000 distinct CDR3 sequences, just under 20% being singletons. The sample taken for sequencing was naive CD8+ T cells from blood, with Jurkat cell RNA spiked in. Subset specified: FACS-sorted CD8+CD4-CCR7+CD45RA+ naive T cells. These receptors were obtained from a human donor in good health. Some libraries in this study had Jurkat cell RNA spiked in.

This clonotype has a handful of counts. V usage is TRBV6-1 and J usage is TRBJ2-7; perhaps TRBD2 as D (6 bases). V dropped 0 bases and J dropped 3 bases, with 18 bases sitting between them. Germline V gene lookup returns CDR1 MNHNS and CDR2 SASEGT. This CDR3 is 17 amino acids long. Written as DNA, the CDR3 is TGTGCCAGCAGTGAAGCGCGGGGTCCGGGGATAAACTACGAGCAGTACTTC. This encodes CASSEARGPGINYEQYF.

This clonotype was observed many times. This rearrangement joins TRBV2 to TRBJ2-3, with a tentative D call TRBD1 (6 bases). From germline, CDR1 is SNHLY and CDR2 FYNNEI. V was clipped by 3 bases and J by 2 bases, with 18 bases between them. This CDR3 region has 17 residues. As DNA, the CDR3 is TGTGCCAGCAGTGACAACCCGGGACAAGTAAACACAGATACGCAGTATTTT. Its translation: CASSDNPGQVNTDTQYF.

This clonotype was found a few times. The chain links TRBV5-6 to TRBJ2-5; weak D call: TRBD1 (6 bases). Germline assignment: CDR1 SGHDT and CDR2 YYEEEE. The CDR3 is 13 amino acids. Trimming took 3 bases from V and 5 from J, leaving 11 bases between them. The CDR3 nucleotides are TGTGCCAGCAGCTACAGGGTTGAGGAGACCCAGTACTTC. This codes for CASSYRVEETQYF.

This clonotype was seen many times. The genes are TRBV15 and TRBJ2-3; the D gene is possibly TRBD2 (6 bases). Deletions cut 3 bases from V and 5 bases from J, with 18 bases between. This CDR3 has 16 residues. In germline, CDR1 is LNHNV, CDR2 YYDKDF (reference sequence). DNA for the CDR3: TGTGCCACCAGCAGCCTACTAGCCGACGCGGTAGATACGCAGTATTTT. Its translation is CATSSLLADAVDTQYF.

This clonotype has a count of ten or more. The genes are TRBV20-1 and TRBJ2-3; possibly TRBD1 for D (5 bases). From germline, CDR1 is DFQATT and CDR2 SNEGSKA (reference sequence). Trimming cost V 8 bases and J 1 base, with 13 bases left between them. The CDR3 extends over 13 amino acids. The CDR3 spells CSTHEGGTDTQYF. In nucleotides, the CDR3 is TGCAGTACACACGAAGGGGGCACAGATACGCAGTATTTT.

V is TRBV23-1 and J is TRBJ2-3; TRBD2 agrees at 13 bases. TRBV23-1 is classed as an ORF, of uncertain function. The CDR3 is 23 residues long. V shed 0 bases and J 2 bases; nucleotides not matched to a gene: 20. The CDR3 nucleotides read TGCGCCAGCAGTCAATCTGGGCAGGGACTGGAGAAGACTAGCGGGAGGAACACAGATACGCAGTATTTT. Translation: CASSQSGQGLEKTSGRNTDTQYF.

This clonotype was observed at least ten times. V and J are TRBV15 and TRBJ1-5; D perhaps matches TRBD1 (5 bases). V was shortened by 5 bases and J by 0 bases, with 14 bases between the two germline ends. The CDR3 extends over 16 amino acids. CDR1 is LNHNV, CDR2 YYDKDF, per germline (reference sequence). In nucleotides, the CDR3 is TGTGCCACCAGCCGCGCCCAGGGCTATAGCAATCAGCCCCAGCATTTT. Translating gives CATSRAQGYSNQPQHF.

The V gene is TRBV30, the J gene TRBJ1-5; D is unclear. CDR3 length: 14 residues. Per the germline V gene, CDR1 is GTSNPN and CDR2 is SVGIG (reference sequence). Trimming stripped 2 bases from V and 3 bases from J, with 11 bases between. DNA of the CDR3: TGTGCCTGGAGTTACGGGCAACCCAATCAGCCCCAGCATTTT. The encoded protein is CAWSYGQPNQPQHF.